The 13 T cell receptor beta chains reported below all come from one sample, sequenced in a study of chemoradiotherapy in HPV16-positive cancers (dated by TCRdb to the early 2020s). Library creation used the immunoSEQ multiplex PCR assay. TCRdb retrieved this table from immuneACCESS and kept in-frame rearrangements only. Not all clones are present; in checked studies, unresolved V genes account for under half, and no reason is known for the remainder. This sample has about 5,500 clones in its table, and under 85% of those were observed once. The ten most abundant clones make up under 20% of the sample. Sample collection was performed from a patient who underwent chemoradiotherapy. These receptor sequences come from a human donor with HPV-associated anogenital cancer.

The V gene is TRBV7-3, the J gene TRBJ2-1, with D unclear. The CDR3 contains 14 residues. Germline CDR1 reads SGHTA; CDR2 reads FQGTGA. The ends were cut back, 4 bases at V and 2 bases at J, with 9 bases in the middle. This chain's CDR3 is CASSSTPTYNEQFF. CDR3 in DNA: TGTGCCAGCAGCTCCACACCTACCTACAATGAGCAGTTCTTC. The full variable domain, in which reference TRBV7-3 and TRBJ2-1 provide the parts outside the CDR3, is GAGVSQTPSNKVTEKGKYVELRCDPISGHTALYWYRQSLGQGPEFLIYFQGTGAADDSGLPNDRFFAVRPEGSVSTLKIQRTERGDSAVYLCASSSTPTYNEQFFGPGTRLTVL.

The V gene is TRBV6-1, the J gene TRBJ1-2, with 7 nucleotides matching TRBD1. V gave up 10 bases and J gave up 7 bases; unmatched junction bases: 12. The CDR3 has 13 residues. The V gene's germline CDR1 is MNHNS and CDR2 SASEGT. The CDR3 DNA reads TGTGCCACAAAAGGAACAGGGGTGATTGGCTACACCTTC. Translated: CATKGTGVIGYTF.

CDR3 in DNA: TGTGCCAGCAGTGAACGGCAGGGGGCCGGGGAGCAGTACTTC. This sequence encodes CASSERQGAGEQYF. The J gene is TRBJ2-5, the V gene TRBV2; 8 bases are a match to TRBD1. The CDR3 extends over 14 amino acids. Germline V lookup: CDR1 SNHLY, CDR2 FYNNEI. The J segment lost 11 bases and the V segment lost 2 bases, leaving 10 bases of the junction unmatched.

The chain links TRBV27 to TRBJ1-6; D is uncertain. The V and J ends lost 6 bases and 6 bases respectively, with 9 bases between them. CDR3 length equals 13 residues. Germline V gene data show CDR1 as MNHEY and CDR2 as SMNVEV (reference sequence). The chain's CDR3 is CASRGNSNSPLHF. CDR3 bases: TGTGCCAGCAGGGGTAACAGTAATTCACCCCTCCACTTT.

V is TRBV27 and J is TRBJ2-7; a possible D gene is TRBD2 (6 bases). Looked up from germline, CDR1 is MNHEY and CDR2 is SMNVEV (reference sequence). The CDR3 contains 15 residues. Trimming pared 3 bases from V and 4 bases from J, leaving 16 bases between. The CDR3 loop is CASSFFGGALYEQYF. CDR3 bases: TGTGCCAGCAGTTTTTTCGGCGGGGCCCTATACGAGCAGTACTTC.

The chain employs TRBV11-2 and TRBJ2-1; D call uncertain. From germline, CDR1 is SGHAT and CDR2 FQNNGV. Deletions cut 1 base from V and 12 bases from J, with 13 bases between. The CDR3 totals 13 residues. The chain's CDR3 is CASSLGAEVGQFF. The CDR3 DNA reads TGTGCCAGCAGCTTAGGGGCCGAAGTTGGGCAGTTCTTC.

The gene calls are TRBV29-1 and TRBJ2-7; TRBD1 or TRBD2 may be the D gene (5 bases each). This CDR3 is 13 amino acids long. V lost 4 bases, J lost 4 bases, and 14 bases lay in between. Germline CDR1 and CDR2: SQVTM and ANQGSEA. The CDR3 sequence: CSVAGTLAYEQYF. The DNA of the CDR3 is TGCAGCGTTGCTGGGACCCTTGCGTACGAGCAGTACTTC.

This clone was seen only a few times. The CDR3 sequence: CASSQDSSTPSYEQYF. DNA for the CDR3: TGTGCCAGCAGCCAAGATTCCTCGACCCCTTCCTACGAGCAGTACTTC. The chain carries TRBV4-2 and TRBJ2-7; D is undetermined. The V end lost 0 bases, the J end lost 1 base, and 13 bases lay between the germline ends. CDR1 LGHNA and CDR2 YNFKEQ come from the germline V gene. The CDR3 has 16 residues.

The chain recombines TRBV7-2 with TRBJ2-7; D is unresolved. The germline V and J ends were trimmed by 2 bases and 2 bases, with 7 bases remaining between them. The CDR3 length is 13 residues. CDR1 SGHTA and CDR2 FQGNSA come from the germline V gene. The CDR3, as DNA: TGTGCCAGCAGCTTATTACCAGCCTACGAGCAGTACTTC. It codes for CASSLLPAYEQYF.

The gene calls are TRBV7-3 and TRBJ2-2, with no clear D. Germline CDR1 is SGHTA and CDR2 is FQGTGA. This CDR3 spans 14 amino acids. With 5 bases removed from V and 6 bases from J, the gap between germline ends came to 13 bases. CDR3 bases: TGTGCCAGCAGCCCCGGCTCTTTGGCCGGGGAGCTGTTTTTT. Amino acids: CASSPGSLAGELFF.

The CDR3 spells CAISEGDRGGYEQYF. DNA of the CDR3: TGTGCCATCAGTGAGGGGGACAGGGGCGGGTACGAGCAGTACTTC. The chain carries TRBV10-3 and TRBJ2-7; 10 bases match TRBD1. CDR3 length: 15 amino acids. V was pared by 2 bases and J by 4 bases, with 5 bases of the junction left unmatched. Germline V gene data show CDR1 as ENHRY and CDR2 as SYGVKD.

This clone showed up just a few times. This chain links TRBV9 with TRBJ2-2, with D perhaps given as TRBD1 or TRBD2 (5 bases each). The CDR3 is 15 residues long. Germline-derived CDR1 and CDR2 are SGDLS and YYNGEE. V gave up 4 bases and J gave up 1 base, with 11 bases separating them. CDR3 loop: CASSMGRMNTGELFF. The CDR3 nucleotides are TGTGCCAGCAGCATGGGACGGATGAACACCGGGGAGCTGTTTTTT.

This chain joins TRBV6-5 and TRBJ2-3; the match to TRBD1 covers 8 bases. The CDR3 runs 16 residues. Trimming cost V 2 bases and J 1 base; bases outside gene matches: 5. Looked up from germline, CDR1 is MNHEY and CDR2 is SVGAGI. The CDR3 loop is CASSYTQGAGTDTQYF. CDR3 DNA: TGTGCCAGCAGTTACACTCAGGGGGCCGGCACAGATACGCAGTATTTT.